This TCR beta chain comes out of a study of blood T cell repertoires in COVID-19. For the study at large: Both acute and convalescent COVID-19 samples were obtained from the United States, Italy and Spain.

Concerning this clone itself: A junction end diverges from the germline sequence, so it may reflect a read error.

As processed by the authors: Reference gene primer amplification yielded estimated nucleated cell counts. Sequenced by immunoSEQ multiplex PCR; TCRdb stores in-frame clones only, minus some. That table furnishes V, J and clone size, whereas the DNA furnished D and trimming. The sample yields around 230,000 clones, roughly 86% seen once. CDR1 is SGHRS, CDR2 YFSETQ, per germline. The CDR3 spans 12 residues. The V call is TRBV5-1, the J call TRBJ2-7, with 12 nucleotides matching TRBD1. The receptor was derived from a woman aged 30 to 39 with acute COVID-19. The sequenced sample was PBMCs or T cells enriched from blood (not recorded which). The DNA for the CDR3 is TGCGCCAGCAGCTCAGCCGGGACAGGGGGCCTCTTC. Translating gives CASSSAGTGGLF.